This note documents a single TCR beta chain sequence. The antigen is unknown. The germline V gene encodes CDR1 MNHNS and CDR2 SASEGT. The CDR3 is 13 residues long. The germline V and J ends were trimmed by 8 bases and 2 bases, with 11 bases remaining between them. The record originates from a study of T cells after yellow fever vaccination. Via MiXCR, TCRdb re-called the 5' RACE reads, giving one row per CDR3 protein. Of 350,000 or so distinct CDR3 sequences listed, around 8.1% are singletons. Study-level results: FACS-sorted repertoires might harbor abundant contaminating clonotypes from the bulk population. A small proportion of clonotypes was detected in both the CD4 and CD8 compartments. Subsequent to the booster, the majority of primary-vaccination clones reappeared (around 97% CD4, approximately 90% CD8).

This receptor was obtained from a man aged 18 to 30 who received the YFV17D yellow fever vaccine. Material: PBMCs, obtained roughly 45 days after the first yellow fever vaccination. V and J are TRBV6-1 and TRBJ2-3; D might be TRBD2 (5 bases). This CDR3 reads CASHSGLTDTQYF. CDR3 DNA: TGTGCCAGCCACAGCGGCCTCACAGATACGCAGTATTTT.